This T cell receptor (beta chain) was observed in a study of blood T cell repertoires in COVID-19. The table came from immunoSEQ multiplex PCR; TCRdb's copy has only in-frame clones and leaves some out. The sample includes 300,000 to 350,000 clones, approximately 85% seen only once; the top ten take more than 2%. In assigning cohorts, the study relied on participant-reported clinical history. The sequencing sample was made of PBMCs or T cells enriched from blood (not recorded which). The TCR sequence derives from a young man who had recovered from COVID-19.

The CDR3 sequence: CASSQEDRPYGYTF. The CDR3, as DNA: TGTGCCAGCAGCCAAGAGGACAGGCCCTATGGCTACACCTTC. The rearrangement links TRBV3-1 (or the pseudogene TRBV3-2) to TRBJ1-2; 7 bases line up with TRBD1. Looked up from germline, CDR1 is LGHDT and CDR2 is YNNKEL (reference sequence). J gave up 4 bases and V 0 bases, and 2 bases lay outside the gene matches. The CDR3 has 14 residues.